Listed below are T cell receptor beta chains from one sample, sequenced in a study of blood T cell repertoires in COVID-19. Clones were read by immunoSEQ multiplex PCR, and TCRdb kept only the in-frame ones, dropping some. The data hold around 120,000 clones, with about nine tenths observed a single time. The source material was peripheral blood. The receptors shown here come from a human donor with active COVID-19. The donor label of this sample is uncertain. CDR3s include the opening cysteine and the closing phenylalanine or tryptophan. The D gene is left open where the match is weak. Clone size is given for some rows only: seen once, a few or many times, or a class if the clone is expanded.

CDR3aa	CDR3nt	abundance	v_gene	j_gene	d_gene
CASSLVGTSGGASEQYF	TGTGCCAGCAGCTTGGTAGGGACTAGCGGGGGGGCCTCCGAGCAGTACTTC	NA	TRBV5-5	TRBJ2-7	TRBD2
CASKTTGNYGYTF	TGTGCCAGCAAAACGACAGGAAACTATGGCTACACCTTC	NA	TRBV28	TRBJ1-2	NA
CASNQGDGYGYTF	TGCGCCAGCAACCAAGGGGATGGCTATGGCTACACCTTC	NA	TRBV5-1	TRBJ1-2	NA
CASSPAAGDTEAFF	TGTGCCAGCAGCCCGGCGGCCGGGGACACTGAAGCTTTCTTT	NA	TRBV5-4	TRBJ1-1	NA
CASSVGPPSSYEQYF	TGTGCCAGCAGCGTTGGGCCACCGAGCTCCTACGAGCAGTACTTC	NA	TRBV6-2/TRBV6-3	TRBJ2-7	NA
CASSLVLGRPDTQYF	TGTGCCAGCAGCTTAGTACTAGGCCGTCCAGATACGCAGTATTTT	NA	TRBV11-2	TRBJ2-3	NA
CASSSIDYTEAFF	TGTGCCAGCAGTTCGATCGACTACACTGAAGCTTTCTTT	NA	TRBV27	TRBJ1-1	NA
CATSDFSSTDTQYF	TGTGCCACCAGTGATTTCTCTAGCACAGATACGCAGTATTTT	NA	TRBV24-1	TRBJ2-3	NA
CSARDRVDAFF	TGCAGTGCGCGGGACAGGGTGGATGCTTTCTTT	NA	TRBV20-1	TRBJ1-1	TRBD1
CASSRQSGGPQPQHF	TGTGCCAGCAGCCGACAGTCAGGGGGTCCACAGCCCCAGCATTTT	NA	TRBV7-9	TRBJ1-5	TRBD1
CASTLLGTGTLTDTQYF	TGTGCCAGCACCCTTTTGGGGACAGGTACCCTCACAGATACGCAGTATTTT	NA	TRBV7-9	TRBJ2-3	TRBD1
CASSKALTGSYEQYF	TGTGCCAGCAGCAAGGCTCTGACGGGCTCCTACGAGCAGTACTTC	NA	TRBV5-4	TRBJ2-7	NA
CASSRTDRQETQYF	TGTGCCAGCAGTAGAACGGACAGGCAAGAGACCCAGTACTTC	NA	TRBV28	TRBJ2-5	TRBD1
CASSLSVRNTEAFF	TGTGCCAGCAGTTTATCCGTGAGGAACACTGAAGCTTTCTTT	NA	TRBV28	TRBJ1-1	NA
CASSVRGGYEQYF	TGTGCCAGCAGCGTTAGGGGGGGGTACGAGCAGTACTTC	NA	TRBV7-9	TRBJ2-7	NA
CASSLGLAGGPSSYNEQFF	TGTGCCAGCAGCTTAGGTCTAGCGGGGGGGCCGAGCTCCTACAATGAGCAGTTCTTC	NA	TRBV7-2	TRBJ2-1	TRBD2
CASSQTSGGYGELFF	TGTGCCAGCAGCCAGACTAGCGGGGGTTACGGGGAGCTGTTTTTT	NA	TRBV6-5	TRBJ2-2	TRBD2
CASSQGPGQNSPLHF	TGCGCCAGCAGCCAAGGTCCTGGACAGAATTCACCCCTCCACTTT	NA	TRBV4-3	TRBJ1-6	NA
CASSPILAGGTSGANVLTF	TGTGCCAGCTCACCAATTCTGGCGGGGGGTACCTCTGGGGCCAACGTCCTGACTTTC	NA	TRBV18	TRBJ2-6	TRBD2
CASCRGTSGGNEQFF	TGTGCCAGTTGCAGAGGGACTAGCGGGGGCAATGAGCAGTTCTTC	NA	TRBV19	TRBJ2-1	TRBD2
CASSTQLNYGYTF	TGTGCCAGCAGTACCCAACTAAACTATGGCTACACCTTC	once	TRBV6-2/TRBV6-3	TRBJ1-2	NA
CASSPFRGGAYEQYF	TGTGCCAGCAGCCCATTTCGGGGGGGAGCCTACGAGCAGTACTTC	NA	TRBV3-1/TRBV3-2	TRBJ2-7	TRBD2
CASSAGTGEGYGYTF	TGTGCCAGCAGCGCCGGGACAGGGGAGGGCTATGGCTACACCTTC	NA	TRBV9	TRBJ1-2	TRBD1
CASSTRTMDWGALHF	TGTGCCAGCAGTACACGGACTATGGATTGGGGGGCCCTCCACTTT	NA	TRBV6-5	TRBJ1-6	NA
CASSMRGSAEAFF	TGTGCCAGTAGTATGAGAGGGAGCGCTGAAGCTTTCTTT	NA	TRBV19	TRBJ1-1	NA
CASSFGGAHQETQYF	TGTGCCAGCAGTTTTGGGGGGGCGCATCAAGAGACCCAGTACTTC	NA	TRBV28	TRBJ2-5	NA
CASSNRNLFQPQHF	TGTGCCAGTAGTAACAGGAATTTGTTTCAGCCCCAGCATTTT	NA	TRBV19	TRBJ1-5	NA
CASLKGAYEQYF	TGTGCCAGTCTTAAAGGGGCCTACGAGCAGTACTTC	NA	TRBV6-5	TRBJ2-7	NA
CASSLGQLNEAFF	TGCGCCAGCAGCTTGGGACAGCTCAATGAAGCTTTCTTT	NA	TRBV5-1	TRBJ1-1	NA
CAWGSGGNSYNEQFF	TGTGCCTGGGGTAGCGGGGGGAACTCCTACAATGAGCAGTTCTTC	NA	TRBV30	TRBJ2-1	TRBD2
CSASRQNEKLFF	TGCAGCGCGTCCAGGCAGAATGAAAAACTGTTTTTT	once	TRBV29-1	TRBJ1-4	NA
CASSSPTGSRAYEQYF	TGTGCCAGCAGTTCACCGACAGGGAGCCGAGCCTACGAGCAGTACTTC	NA	TRBV6-6	TRBJ2-7	TRBD1
CASSQSQGTTEAFF	TGTGCCAGCAGCCAATCCCAGGGGACCACTGAAGCTTTCTTT	NA	TRBV3-1/TRBV3-2	TRBJ1-1	NA
CASSLDWTGGESNTEAFF	TGTGCCAGCAGCTTAGACTGGACAGGGGGCGAATCTAACACTGAAGCTTTCTTT	NA	TRBV11-3	TRBJ1-1	TRBD1
CASSYGSGAQSDTQYF	TGTGCCAGCAGCTATGGGAGCGGGGCTCAGAGTGATACGCAGTATTTT	NA	TRBV7-3	TRBJ2-3	TRBD2
CASSVAAGFEAFF	TGTGCCAGCAGCGTAGCGGCGGGGTTTGAAGCTTTCTTT	NA	TRBV9	TRBJ1-1	NA
CASSIDRGRGEQYF	TGTGCCAGCAGTATCGACAGGGGGCGGGGGGAGCAGTACTTC	NA	TRBV6-5	TRBJ2-7	TRBD1
CATSITGDNQPQHF	TGTGCCACCAGCATTACAGGTGACAATCAGCCCCAGCATTTT	NA	TRBV15	TRBJ1-5	NA
CASSPDRTLSGNTIYF	TGTGCCAGCAGCCCGGACAGGACGCTCTCTGGAAACACCATATATTTT	NA	TRBV7-2	TRBJ1-3	TRBD1
CASSIRSSGGTTNTGELFF	TGTGCCAGTAGTATAAGGTCGAGCGGGGGAACTACGAACACCGGGGAGCTGTTTTTT	NA	TRBV19	TRBJ2-2	TRBD2
CASSIGRILAKNIQYF	TGTGCCAGTAGTATCGGGAGGATACTAGCCAAAAACATTCAGTACTTC	NA	TRBV19	TRBJ2-4	TRBD2
CASSITIIQVNEQYF	TGTGCCAGTAGTATAACTATCATCCAAGTTAACGAGCAGTACTTC	NA	TRBV19	TRBJ2-7	NA
CASRSQGNHNSPLHF	TGTGCCAGCAGATCTCAGGGGAACCATAATTCACCCCTCCACTTT	NA	TRBV2	TRBJ1-6	NA
CASTDRTNTEAFF	TGTGCCAGTACTGACAGAACGAACACTGAAGCTTTCTTT	NA	TRBV19	TRBJ1-1	NA
CSVAHTDTQYF	TGCAGCGTTGCCCACACAGATACGCAGTATTTT	NA	TRBV29-1	TRBJ2-3	NA
CASSESPEGEAFF	TGCGCCAGCAGTGAGAGTCCAGAGGGTGAAGCTTTCTTT	NA	TRBV10-1	TRBJ1-1	NA
CSVRTGVSYEQYF	TGCAGCGTTCGGACAGGGGTCTCCTACGAGCAGTACTTC	NA	TRBV29-1	TRBJ2-7	TRBD1
CASSGGGTGEDTIYF	TGTGCCAGCAGCGGAGGAGGGACAGGGGAGGACACCATATATTTT	NA	TRBV9	TRBJ1-3	TRBD1
CASSGAGLAFSPLHF	TGTGCCAGCAGTGGTGCGGGACTGGCTTTTTCACCCCTCCACTTT	NA	TRBV28	TRBJ1-6	NA
CASSRSPQGAGNTIYF	TGTGCCAGCAGCCGCTCACCCCAGGGGGCAGGAAACACCATATATTTT	NA	TRBV9	TRBJ1-3	TRBD1
CASSPLGTGNTEAFF	TGTGCCAGCAGCCCACTAGGGACAGGGAACACTGAAGCTTTCTTT	once	TRBV11-2	TRBJ1-1	TRBD1
CASNYAGTSATGELFF	TGTGCCAGCAACTACGCCGGGACTAGCGCCACCGGGGAGCTGTTTTTT	NA	TRBV7-2	TRBJ2-2	TRBD2
CATSAGGMGNYGYTF	TGTGCCACCAGTGCAGGGGGCATGGGTAACTATGGCTACACCTTC	NA	TRBV24-1	TRBJ1-2	TRBD1